The TCR beta chain described here comes from a study of T cell responses to AZD1222 COVID-19 vaccine. General study results and limits: Among those given AZD1222, only six were seropositive at baseline.

As regards this clone: Its target is unknown.

The CDR3 is made up of 13 amino acids. With V trimmed by 7 bases and J by 6 bases, 7 bases remained unmatched. The germline CDR1 and CDR2 sequences are SGHRS and YFSETQ. Sequencing was performed with immunoSEQ multiplex PCR; in TCRdb, only in-frame clones are kept and a portion is missing. The sample includes 95,000 to 110,000 clones, around nine tenths seen only once; the top ten take 7% to 10%. The rearrangement joins TRBV5-1 to TRBJ1-1; 9 nucleotides match TRBD1. The TCR sequence derives from an adult in good health. This specimen consisted of peripheral blood, obtained on day 0 of AZD1222 vaccination. CDR3 coding DNA: TGCGCCAGCCGAAAACAGGGGGCCTCTGAAGCTTTCTTT. Translating it yields CASRKQGASEAFF.